This TCR beta chain appears in the sequencing data of a study of early T cells in non-severe SARS-CoV-2 infection. Turning to the study itself: Bulk RNA from unsorted whole blood was sequenced; chains were unpaired. Findings of the study overall: Using VDJdb, the matching emphasized anti-spike CD8 responses while missing private and CD4 specificities.

Molecules of cDNA were individually given unique molecular identifiers that were attached to them. TCRdb re-analysed the 5' RACE reads in MiXCR, keeping a single row per CDR3 protein. The data contain tens of thousands of distinct CDR3 sequences, approximately 9.2% of them singletons. The CDR3 runs 12 residues. With 5 bases removed from V and 9 bases from J, the gap between germline ends came to 13 bases. In its sample, this clonotype was seen many times. What it binds is not known. Sequencing was performed on whole blood. The chain has TRBV12-3 or TRBV12-4 and TRBJ1-2; D gene unclear. The receptor was isolated from an adult who was a healthcare worker with PCR-confirmed SARS-CoV-2 infection or an uninfected control (not recorded which). The CDR3 region has the DNA TGTGCCAGCAGTCCGGGCTTGGGAAGCTACACCTTC. Translated, it gives CASSPGLGSYTF.